Below are 21 T cell receptor beta chains sequenced from a single sample in a study of CD8+ T cells in alopecia areata. Treatment denoted: oral pan-JAK inhibitor, 5-10 mg twice daily. Sequencing relied on a cDNA template that was reverse transcribed from extracted RNA. The repertoire was sequenced with immunoSEQ multiplex PCR; TCRdb's copy has only in-frame clones and lacks some. Here the sample spans roughly 170,000 clones, roughly 64% being singletons. The sequences come from CD8+ T cells sorted from blood, collected at week 24, from a patient treated with tofacitinib. Receptors were obtained from a human donor with alopecia areata.

A few counts support this clone. This chain links TRBV7-9 with TRBJ2-5; TRBD1 matches at 12 bases. The V and J ends lost 3 bases and 7 bases, in that order; junction bases with no gene match: 6. The germline CDR1 and CDR2 sequences are SEHNR and FQNEAQ (reference sequence). The CDR3 has 15 amino acids. The CDR3 region is CASSFRDRGRGTQYF. In DNA, the CDR3 is TGTGCCAGCAGCTTCCGGGACAGGGGGCGAGGGACCCAGTACTTC.

This sequence joins TRBV27 and TRBJ1-1; tentative D call: TRBD1 (5 bases). Germline V lookup: CDR1 MNHEY, CDR2 SMNVEV (reference sequence). This CDR3 has 11 amino acids. Trimming took 8 bases from V and 2 from J, leaving 6 bases between them. The DNA of the CDR3 is TGTGCCAGCGGGGGTAACACTGAAGCTTTCTTT. Its protein is CASGGNTEAFF.

The chain links TRBV7-9 to TRBJ1-1; no definite D call. The CDR3 has 14 residues. The germline V and J ends were trimmed by 7 bases and 4 bases, with 16 bases remaining between them. Germline V gene data show CDR1 as SEHNR and CDR2 as FQNEAQ (reference sequence). Here the CDR3 reads CASTPPKVGTEAFF. Written as DNA, the CDR3 is TGTGCCAGCACCCCCCCCAAGGTCGGCACTGAAGCTTTCTTT.

The genes are TRBV6-1 and TRBJ2-7; TRBD2 agrees at 7 bases. CDR3 length: 15 amino acids. Germline trimming cut 5 bases from V and 6 bases from J; bases unmatched to any gene: 13. CDR1 and CDR2 from the germline V gene are MNHNS and SASEGT. CDR3 coding DNA: TGTGCCAGCAGTCGGGAGGCTTTCAGCACGGGCGAGCAGTACTTC. Encoded protein: CASSREAFSTGEQYF.

This clone was observed a few times. The V call is TRBV10-3, the J call TRBJ2-2; D uncertain. With 6 bases removed from V and 2 bases from J, the gap between germline ends came to 22 bases. Germline CDR1 and CDR2: ENHRY and SYGVKD. CDR3 size: 18 residues. This CDR3 reads CAIRVKRASETNTGELFF. DNA of the CDR3: TGTGCCATCAGGGTGAAAAGGGCCTCTGAAACCAACACCGGGGAGCTGTTTTTT.

The chain recombines TRBV27 with TRBJ2-3, with D possibly matching TRBD2 (6 bases). The CDR3 consists of 14 residues. CDR1 is MNHEY, CDR2 SMNVEV, per germline (reference sequence). V was pared by 8 bases and J by 8 bases, with 20 bases between. The chain's CDR3 is CASLTVWGDGTQYF. The DNA of the CDR3 is TGTGCCAGCTTAACTGTGTGGGGGGATGGTACGCAGTATTTT.

This chain links TRBV5-1 with TRBJ2-5, with 9 bases matching TRBD2. The trim removed 4 bases at V and 4 bases at J, leaving 5 bases unmatched. This CDR3 has 14 amino acids. The germline V gene encodes CDR1 SGHRS and CDR2 YFSETQ. CDR3 amino acids: CASSPRGGLETQYF. The CDR3 DNA sequence: TGCGCCAGCAGCCCGCGGGGGGGCCTAGAGACCCAGTACTTC. Supplemented by reference TRBV5-1 and TRBJ2-5, the full variable domain reads KAGVTQTPRYLIKTRGQQVTLSCSPISGHRSVSWYQQTPGQGLQFLFEYFSETQRNKGNFPGRFSGRQFSNSRSEMNVSTLELGDSALYLCASSPRGGLETQYFGPGTRLLVL.

The chain has TRBV30 and TRBJ2-3; the match to TRBD2 covers 8 bases. This CDR3 contains 15 residues. Germline CDR1 is GTSNPN and CDR2 is SVGIG (reference sequence). J lost 2 bases, V lost 2 bases, and 6 bases had no gene match. Written as DNA, the CDR3 is TGTGCCTGGAGTAGCGGGGGAGGGGTCACAGATACGCAGTATTTT. Translated: CAWSSGGGVTDTQYF. The whole variable domain, filled in from reference TRBV30 and TRBJ2-3, reads SQTIHQWPATLVQPVGSPLSLECTVEGTSNPNLYWYRQAAGRGLQLLFYSVGIGQISSEVPQNLSASRPQDRQFILSSKKLLLSDSGFYLCAWSSGGGVTDTQYFGPGTRLTVL.

V and J are TRBV10-3 and TRBJ2-7, with TRBD1 matching 7 bases. The V segment lost 2 bases and the J segment 7 bases; nucleotides outside the gene matches: 8. The CDR3 is made up of 14 amino acids. Per the germline V gene, CDR1 is ENHRY and CDR2 is SYGVKD. The CDR3 nucleotides are TGTGCCATCAGTGAGAGGCAGGGGGTTGGAGAGCAGTACTTC. It is translated as CAISERQGVGEQYF.

The chain carries TRBV29-1 and TRBJ1-2, with 9 bases fitting TRBD1. Per germline, CDR1 SQVTM and CDR2 ANQGSEA. Unmatched junction bases numbered 15, after V lost 4 bases and J lost 6 bases. CDR3 length equals 16 residues. The CDR3 loop is CSVGDRAPLGQNGYTF. The CDR3, as DNA: TGCAGCGTTGGGGACAGGGCCCCCTTGGGCCAGAATGGCTACACCTTC.

The genes are TRBV15 and TRBJ1-5, with a tentative D call TRBD1 (5 bases). Germline values: CDR1 LNHNV, CDR2 YYDKDF (reference sequence). With 0 bases removed from V and 7 bases from J, the gap between germline ends came to 13 bases. The CDR3 length is 15 residues. CDR3 in DNA: TGTGCCACCAGCAGAGATGGGGGGGGAGGACAGCCCCAGCATTTT. It is translated as CATSRDGGGGQPQHF.

The V gene is TRBV30, the J gene TRBJ2-5; D call uncertain. The ends were cut back, 1 base at V and 1 base at J, with 7 bases in the middle. From germline, CDR1 is GTSNPN and CDR2 SVGIG (reference sequence). The CDR3 totals 13 residues. CDR3 DNA sequence: TGTGCCTGGAGTGATGCTACCCAAGAGACCCAGTACTTC. Its protein is CAWSDATQETQYF.

The gene calls are TRBV15 and TRBJ2-5; no firm D call. Germline V gene data show CDR1 as LNHNV and CDR2 as YYDKDF (reference sequence). V was shortened by 0 bases and J by 1 base, with 9 bases between the two germline ends. This CDR3 is built from 15 residues. The CDR3 reads CATSRDRPPQETQYF. CDR3 nucleotide sequence: TGTGCCACCAGCAGAGATAGGCCGCCCCAAGAGACCCAGTACTTC.

The gene calls are TRBV2 and TRBJ1-5; 7 nucleotides agree with TRBD1. In germline, CDR1 is SNHLY, CDR2 FYNNEI. The CDR3 has 14 residues. Trimming removed 6 bases from V and 6 bases from J; junction bases left unmatched: 8. The CDR3 sequence: CASRARQGGQPQHF. The CDR3 bases are TGTGCCAGCAGGGCAAGACAGGGAGGTCAGCCCCAGCATTTT. The variable domain in full, with the rest retrieved from reference TRBV2 and TRBJ1-5, is EPEVTQTPSHQVTQMGQEVILRCVPISNHLYFYWYRQILGQKVEFLVSFYNNEISEKSEIFDDQFSVERPDGSNFTLKIRSTKLEDSAMYFCASRARQGGQPQHFGDGTRLSIL.

This clone was detected once. V is TRBV2 and J is TRBJ1-1, with 7 bases lining up with TRBD1. Unmatched junction bases numbered 3, after V lost 7 bases and J lost 10 bases. There are 10 residues in the CDR3. The germline gives CDR1 SNHLY, CDR2 FYNNEI. This chain's CDR3 is CASNQGGAFF. The CDR3 coding sequence is TGTGCCAGCAACCAGGGGGGAGCTTTCTTT.

The chain carries TRBV27 and TRBJ1-5; D gene ambiguous. Trimming took 7 bases from V and 0 from J, leaving 13 bases between them. Germline V gene lookup returns CDR1 MNHEY and CDR2 SMNVEV (reference sequence). The CDR3 runs to 15 residues. CDR3 nucleotides: TGTGCCAGCACTATATCCCCGTATAGCAATCAGCCCCAGCATTTT. Amino acids: CASTISPYSNQPQHF.

V usage is TRBV5-1 and J usage is TRBJ2-3; tentatively, D is TRBD2 (6 bases). Germline CDR1 and CDR2: SGHRS and YFSETQ. V lost 7 bases and J lost 0, with 12 bases in between. This CDR3 spans 14 amino acids. The DNA of the CDR3 is TGCGCCAGCGGGCGGGACCAAAGCACAGATACGCAGTATTTT. Translating gives CASGRDQSTDTQYF.

This rearrangement joins TRBV7-3 to TRBJ2-3, with D possibly matching TRBD1 (6 bases). Germline values: CDR1 SGHTA, CDR2 FQGTGA. The CDR3 is 12 amino acids. V was trimmed by 5 bases and J by 6 bases, leaving 9 bases between them. The CDR3 nucleotides are TGTGCCAGCAGCCTCCAGGGGGATACGCAGTATTTT. This codes for CASSLQGDTQYF.

V usage is TRBV15 and J usage is TRBJ2-7; possible D gene TRBD1, 5 bases. V gave up 4 bases and J gave up 0 bases, with 10 bases separating them. In germline, CDR1 is LNHNV, CDR2 YYDKDF (reference sequence). This CDR3 has 14 residues. CDR3 residues: CATSNRQISYEQYF. The CDR3 DNA sequence: TGTGCCACCAGCAACCGACAGATCTCCTACGAGCAGTACTTC.

This clone was detected only a few times. Mismatch with germline at one junction end may stem from a read error. This chain uses TRBV9 with TRBJ2-5, with 9 bases lining up with TRBD1. Germline V lookup: CDR1 SGDLS, CDR2 YYNGEE. The length of the CDR3 is 15 residues. In DNA, the CDR3 is TGTGCCAGCAGCCGGACAGGGGCCAACCACGAGACCCAGTACTTC. As protein: CASSRTGANHETQYF.

V usage is TRBV29-1 and J usage is TRBJ2-6; no firm D call. V lost 1 base and J lost 2, with 6 bases in between. The CDR3 length is 14 residues. Germline CDR1 and CDR2: SQVTM and ANQGSEA. CDR3 sequence (DNA): TGCAGCGTTGAAGTCAAACCTGGGGCCAACGTCCTGACTTTC. Its translation is CSVEVKPGANVLTF. Looking up the rest from reference TRBV29-1 and TRBJ2-6 gives the full variable domain: SAVISQKPSRDICQRGTSLTIQCQVDSQVTMMFWYRQQPGQSLTLIATANQGSEATYESGFVIDKFPISRPNLTFSTLTVSNMSPEDSSIYLCSVEVKPGANVLTFGAGSRLTVL.